This T cell receptor (beta chain) was observed in a study of blood T cell repertoires in COVID-19. In the study overall: COVID-19 samples collected from the United States, Italy and Spain covered acute and convalescent phases. T cells, B-cell-depleted T cells, or PBMCs supplied cDNA or gDNA.

Study processing details: Estimates of nucleated cell counts were drawn from the amplification of reference gene primers. Sequencing was performed with immunoSEQ multiplex PCR; in TCRdb, only in-frame clones are kept and a portion is missing. V, J and clone size are those of that table, while D and trimming were read from the DNA. The data hold about 180,000 clones, with 70% to 90% observed a single time. Trimming removed 5 bases at V and 3 bases at J, with 11 bases between. CDR1 and CDR2 (germline): LNHDA, SQIVND (reference sequence). This CDR3 region has 14 residues. This clonotype originated in a man between 60 and 70 years old with acute or convalescent COVID-19. The V gene is TRBV19, the J gene TRBJ2-1; D is possibly TRBD2 (5 bases). The sequencing sample was made of peripheral blood. The CDR3 sequence is CASSEGGNYNEQFF. As DNA, the CDR3 is TGTGCCAGTAGTGAGGGCGGCAACTACAATGAGCAGTTCTTC.